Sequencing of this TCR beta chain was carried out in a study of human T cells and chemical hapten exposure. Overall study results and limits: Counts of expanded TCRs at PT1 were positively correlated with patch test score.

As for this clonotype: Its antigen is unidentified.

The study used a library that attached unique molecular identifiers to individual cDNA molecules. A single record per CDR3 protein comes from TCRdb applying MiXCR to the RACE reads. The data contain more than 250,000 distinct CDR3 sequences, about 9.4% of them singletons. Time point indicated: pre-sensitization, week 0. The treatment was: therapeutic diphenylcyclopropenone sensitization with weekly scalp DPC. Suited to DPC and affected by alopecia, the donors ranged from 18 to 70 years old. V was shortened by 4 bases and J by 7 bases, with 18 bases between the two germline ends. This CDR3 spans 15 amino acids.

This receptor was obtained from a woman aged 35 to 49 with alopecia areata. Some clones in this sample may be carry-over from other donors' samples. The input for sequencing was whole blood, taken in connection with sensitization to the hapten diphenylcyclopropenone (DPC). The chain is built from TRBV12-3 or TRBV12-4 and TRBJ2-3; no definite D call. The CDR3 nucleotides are TGTGCCAGCAGTTATTCTTCCCCGACGATGAATACGCAGTATTTT. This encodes CASSYSSPTMNTQYF.